The rows below give T cell receptor beta chains drawn from one sample of a study of OX40 agonist ivuxolimab in advanced cancers. The assay was immunoSEQ multiplex PCR, and TCRdb's table has in-frame clones only and misses some. The repertoire consists of roughly 120,000 clones, with roughly nine tenths occurring once and the leading ten covering more than 0.45%. The sample in question was CD4+ or CD8+ T cells sorted from blood, obtained in a trial of the OX40 agonist ivuxolimab. These receptors came from an adult with an advanced solid tumor such as melanoma, head and neck, liver or kidney cancer. The CDR3 runs from the conserved cysteine through the conserved F or W. Each record gives: V gene, J gene, clone size, D gene, CDR3 DNA, CDR3 protein. D genes are given only for firm matches. Expanded clones get a size class; other rows say once, few or many, or leave the size out.

v_call: TRBV7-7
j_call: TRBJ2-7
clone_size: NA
d_call: TRBD2
cdr3_nt: TGTGCCAGCCCCCCAAATCCACTAGCGGGGGGTAACTACGAGCAGTACTTC
cdr3_aa: CASPPNPLAGGNYEQYF

v_call: TRBV19
j_call: TRBJ1-2
clone_size: NA
d_call: NA
cdr3_nt: TGTGCCAGCACTCCCGCGGACAGCTATGGCTACACCTTC
cdr3_aa: CASTPADSYGYTF

v_call: TRBV19
j_call: TRBJ2-3
clone_size: NA
d_call: NA
cdr3_nt: TGTGCCAGTAGTATAGTCCCAGCGGGAGATACGCAGTATTTT
cdr3_aa: CASSIVPAGDTQYF

v_call: TRBV7-9
j_call: TRBJ1-3
clone_size: few
d_call: NA
cdr3_nt: TGTGCCAGCAGCTTATCGACGGGGCACACCATATATTTT
cdr3_aa: CASSLSTGHTIYF

v_call: TRBV27
j_call: TRBJ1-3
clone_size: NA
d_call: NA
cdr3_nt: TGTGCCAGCAGTAGACAGACTGGAAACACCATATATTTT
cdr3_aa: CASSRQTGNTIYF

v_call: TRBV5-6
j_call: TRBJ2-3
clone_size: NA
d_call: NA
cdr3_nt: TGTGCCAGCAGCCTGGGTGGGGTCAGCACAGATACGCAGTATTTT
cdr3_aa: CASSLGGVSTDTQYF

v_call: TRBV7-9
j_call: TRBJ2-3
clone_size: NA
d_call: NA
cdr3_nt: TGTGCCAGCAGCCTAGAGGGACACTCCACAGATACGCAGTATTTT
cdr3_aa: CASSLEGHSTDTQYF

v_call: TRBV30
j_call: TRBJ1-1
clone_size: few
d_call: TRBD1
cdr3_nt: TGTGCCTGGGACAGGGAGAACACTGAAGCTTTCTTT
cdr3_aa: CAWDRENTEAFF

v_call: TRBV7-2
j_call: TRBJ1-2
clone_size: NA
d_call: NA
cdr3_nt: TGTGCCAGCAGCTTAGGGGCAGAAGCTAACTATGGCTACACCTTC
cdr3_aa: CASSLGAEANYGYTF

v_call: TRBV6-5
j_call: TRBJ1-6
clone_size: NA
d_call: NA
cdr3_nt: TGTGCCAGCAGGATGAACTTACCCCTCCACTTT
cdr3_aa: CASRMNLPLHF

v_call: TRBV5-1
j_call: TRBJ2-5
clone_size: NA
d_call: NA
cdr3_nt: TGCGCCAGCAGCGGGGGGGCCTCCTTTCAAGAGACCCAGTACTTC
cdr3_aa: CASSGGASFQETQYF

v_call: TRBV18
j_call: TRBJ1-5
clone_size: NA
d_call: NA
cdr3_nt: TGTGCCAGCTCTCAAGACGGGGTTAGCAATCAGCCCCAGCATTTT
cdr3_aa: CASSQDGVSNQPQHF

v_call: TRBV6-4
j_call: TRBJ1-3
clone_size: NA
d_call: TRBD1
cdr3_nt: TGTGCCAGCAGGACGGGCAGGGGGGTGGTCACCATATATTTT
cdr3_aa: CASRTGRGVVTIYF

v_call: TRBV7-6
j_call: TRBJ1-2
clone_size: once
d_call: NA
cdr3_nt: TGTGCCAGCAGCTCGTGGGCCCCGGGTGGCTACACCTTC
cdr3_aa: CASSSWAPGGYTF

v_call: TRBV5-5
j_call: TRBJ1-1
clone_size: NA
d_call: TRBD1
cdr3_nt: TGTGCCAGCAGCCTAGGGTTAGGACAGGGATCAACTGAAGCTTTCTTT
cdr3_aa: CASSLGLGQGSTEAFF

v_call: TRBV15
j_call: TRBJ2-1
clone_size: once
d_call: NA
cdr3_nt: TGTGCCACCAGCAGAGATAGAGGGGGCAATGAGCAGTTCTTC
cdr3_aa: CATSRDRGGNEQFF

v_call: TRBV6-6
j_call: TRBJ1-5
clone_size: NA
d_call: NA
cdr3_nt: TGTGCCAGCAGTTACTCCCGCCATCAGCCCCAGCATTTT
cdr3_aa: CASSYSRHQPQHF

v_call: TRBV11-2
j_call: TRBJ2-7
clone_size: once
d_call: TRBD2
cdr3_nt: TGTGCCAGCAGCTTAGCCATTGCGCGGGGGGCTTACGAGCAGTACTTC
cdr3_aa: CASSLAIARGAYEQYF

v_call: TRBV5-5
j_call: TRBJ1-1
clone_size: NA
d_call: NA
cdr3_nt: TGTGCCAGCAGCTTGGGACAGGCGAACACTGAAGCTTTCTTT
cdr3_aa: CASSLGQANTEAFF

v_call: TRBV11-3
j_call: TRBJ2-7
clone_size: NA
d_call: NA
cdr3_nt: TGTGCCAGCAGCTTTGTCATCTCCTACGAGCAGTACTTC
cdr3_aa: CASSFVISYEQYF

v_call: TRBV7-6
j_call: TRBJ1-3
clone_size: NA
d_call: NA
cdr3_nt: TGTGCCAGCAGTCTTGGGGGGGCCTTCTCTGGAAACACCATATATTTT
cdr3_aa: CASSLGGAFSGNTIYF

v_call: TRBV9
j_call: TRBJ1-6
clone_size: NA
d_call: TRBD1
cdr3_nt: TGTGCCAGCAGCGTAGGTGGAGGGACAGGGAATTCACCCCTCCACTTT
cdr3_aa: CASSVGGGTGNSPLHF

v_call: TRBV6-5
j_call: TRBJ2-3
clone_size: NA
d_call: NA
cdr3_nt: TGTGCCAGCAACGGGGGAGGTACGCAGTATTTT
cdr3_aa: CASNGGGTQYF

v_call: TRBV5-6
j_call: TRBJ1-1
clone_size: NA
d_call: TRBD1
cdr3_nt: TGTGCCAGCGGCCGGGACAGGGGCTTCACGAACACTGAAGCTTTCTTT
cdr3_aa: CASGRDRGFTNTEAFF

v_call: TRBV4-3
j_call: TRBJ2-3
clone_size: NA
d_call: TRBD1
cdr3_nt: TGCGCCAGCAGCCAAGTCGGACAGGGGGGAGGAGATACGCAGTATTTT
cdr3_aa: CASSQVGQGGGDTQYF

v_call: TRBV19
j_call: TRBJ2-1
clone_size: NA
d_call: NA
cdr3_nt: TGTGCCAGTAGTTCAAGGGGGACGGTCTACAATGAGCAGTTCTTC
cdr3_aa: CASSSRGTVYNEQFF

v_call: TRBV6-6
j_call: TRBJ1-3
clone_size: NA
d_call: NA
cdr3_nt: TGTGCCAGCAGGTCACCAGGGGAACGTGGAGGAAACACCATATATTTT
cdr3_aa: CASRSPGERGGNTIYF

v_call: TRBV5-1
j_call: TRBJ1-2
clone_size: NA
d_call: NA
cdr3_nt: TGCGCCAGCAGCTTGAGACAGAGCAACTATGGCTACACCTTC
cdr3_aa: CASSLRQSNYGYTF

v_call: TRBV30
j_call: TRBJ1-2
clone_size: few
d_call: NA
cdr3_nt: TGTGCCTGGAGCCTCCAGGGGTATGGCTACACCTTC
cdr3_aa: CAWSLQGYGYTF

v_call: TRBV6-1
j_call: TRBJ2-3
clone_size: NA
d_call: TRBD2
cdr3_nt: TGTGCCAGCAGTTTTAGCGGGGGGGGCGCAGATACGCAGTATTTT
cdr3_aa: CASSFSGGGADTQYF

v_call: TRBV7-8
j_call: TRBJ1-5
clone_size: once
d_call: NA
cdr3_nt: TGTGCCAGCAGCTTAGGGGCAGGGGCTGACAATCAGCCCCAGCATTTT
cdr3_aa: CASSLGAGADNQPQHF

v_call: TRBV7-2
j_call: TRBJ2-7
clone_size: NA
d_call: TRBD1
cdr3_nt: TGTGCCAGCAGCTTAACCGACAGGGCGGGCTACGAGCAGTACTTC
cdr3_aa: CASSLTDRAGYEQYF

v_call: TRBV5-6
j_call: TRBJ1-2
clone_size: NA
d_call: NA
cdr3_nt: TGTGCCAGCAGCCAAACTCAGTCTACCTACACCTTC
cdr3_aa: CASSQTQSTYTF

v_call: TRBV5-1
j_call: TRBJ1-1
clone_size: NA
d_call: TRBD1
cdr3_nt: TGCGCCAGCAGATCCGGGACAGGGGTAATGGAGGAGGAAGCTTTCTTT
cdr3_aa: CASRSGTGVMEEEAFF

v_call: TRBV18
j_call: TRBJ2-5
clone_size: NA
d_call: NA
cdr3_nt: TGTGCCAGCTCACCAAGAACAGAAGAGACCCAGTACTTC
cdr3_aa: CASSPRTEETQYF

v_call: TRBV19
j_call: TRBJ2-2
clone_size: NA
d_call: NA
cdr3_nt: TGTGCCAGCCAAAGGGGGGGTACGAACACCGGGGAGCTGTTTTTT
cdr3_aa: CASQRGGTNTGELFF

v_call: TRBV6-5
j_call: TRBJ2-7
clone_size: once
d_call: NA
cdr3_nt: TGTGCCAGCAGTTCCACGGGGGTCATCTCCTACGAGCAGTACTTC
cdr3_aa: CASSSTGVISYEQYF

v_call: TRBV5-4
j_call: TRBJ1-5
clone_size: NA
d_call: NA
cdr3_nt: TGTGCCAGCAGCTTGGCGACAGGTGAGAGTCAGCCCCAGCATTTT
cdr3_aa: CASSLATGESQPQHF

v_call: TRBV4-3
j_call: TRBJ1-2
clone_size: NA
d_call: NA
cdr3_nt: TGCGCCAGCAGCCAAAAGGGGTCGGCGGCAGCACATGGCTACACCTTC
cdr3_aa: CASSQKGSAAAHGYTF

v_call: TRBV7-9
j_call: TRBJ2-3
clone_size: NA
d_call: NA
cdr3_nt: TGTGCCAGCAGCTTACGACAAGATACGCAGTATTTT
cdr3_aa: CASSLRQDTQYF

v_call: TRBV10-3
j_call: TRBJ2-7
clone_size: NA
d_call: TRBD1
cdr3_nt: TGTGCCATCAGTGAGCCTCCGGGACAGGGGCCCTACGAGCAGTACTTC
cdr3_aa: CAISEPPGQGPYEQYF

v_call: TRBV6-6
j_call: TRBJ2-2
clone_size: NA
d_call: TRBD2
cdr3_nt: TGTGCCAGCAGCCCGCCACAGCGGGGCTACACCGGGGAGCTGTTTTTT
cdr3_aa: CASSPPQRGYTGELFF

v_call: TRBV4-1
j_call: TRBJ1-2
clone_size: few
d_call: NA
cdr3_nt: TGCGCCAGCGGGGGTCAAAACTATGGCTACACCTTC
cdr3_aa: CASGGQNYGYTF

v_call: TRBV5-1
j_call: TRBJ2-1
clone_size: NA
d_call: NA
cdr3_nt: TGCGCCAGCAGCTTGAACCAGGTCGGTGAGCAGTTCTTC
cdr3_aa: CASSLNQVGEQFF

v_call: TRBV10-3
j_call: TRBJ1-5
clone_size: NA
d_call: TRBD1
cdr3_nt: TGTGCCACCCAGGGGGCGCGGGGCAATCAGCCCCAGCATTTT
cdr3_aa: CATQGARGNQPQHF

v_call: TRBV30
j_call: TRBJ2-1
clone_size: NA
d_call: NA
cdr3_nt: TGTGCCTGGAACCAGGGCTACAATGAGCAGTTCTTC
cdr3_aa: CAWNQGYNEQFF

v_call: TRBV5-6
j_call: TRBJ2-7
clone_size: NA
d_call: NA
cdr3_nt: TGTGCCAGCAGCTTGGTGGCGGGGGCCCGCCTTGGCGAGCAGTACTTC
cdr3_aa: CASSLVAGARLGEQYF

v_call: TRBV2
j_call: TRBJ2-1
clone_size: NA
d_call: TRBD2
cdr3_nt: TGTGCCAGCAGTGATGCGCTAGCGGGGGGGCCGGATGAGCAGTTCTTC
cdr3_aa: CASSDALAGGPDEQFF

v_call: TRBV10-1
j_call: TRBJ2-3
clone_size: NA
d_call: TRBD2
cdr3_nt: TGCGCCAGCAGTGAGGGACTAGCGGGCACAGATACGCAGTATTTT
cdr3_aa: CASSEGLAGTDTQYF

v_call: TRBV2
j_call: TRBJ2-1
clone_size: NA
d_call: TRBD2
cdr3_nt: TGTGCCAGCAGTAAACTAGCGGGGAGCTCCTACAATGAGCAGTTCTTC
cdr3_aa: CASSKLAGSSYNEQFF

v_call: TRBV9
j_call: TRBJ2-1
clone_size: NA
d_call: TRBD2
cdr3_nt: TGTGCCAGCAGCCAGCGGGGAGACCTCGAGTCTTACAATGAGCAGTTCTTC
cdr3_aa: CASSQRGDLESYNEQFF

v_call: TRBV11-3
j_call: TRBJ1-1
clone_size: few
d_call: TRBD1
cdr3_nt: TGTGCCAGCAGCCAAGGAGGGACAGATGGAGCTTTCTTT
cdr3_aa: CASSQGGTDGAFF

v_call: TRBV19
j_call: TRBJ1-1
clone_size: once
d_call: NA
cdr3_nt: TGTGCCAGTAGTATGGTGGGACGGTGGGACACTGAAGCTTTCTTT
cdr3_aa: CASSMVGRWDTEAFF

v_call: TRBV29-1
j_call: TRBJ1-1
clone_size: NA
d_call: TRBD1
cdr3_nt: TGCAGCGTGCTGAGGCAGGGGGTCACTGAAGCTTTCTTT
cdr3_aa: CSVLRQGVTEAFF

v_call: TRBV10-3
j_call: TRBJ1-4
clone_size: NA
d_call: NA
cdr3_nt: TGTGCCAGCCGGGACAAACAGAGCCCGAATGAAAAACTGTTTTTT
cdr3_aa: CASRDKQSPNEKLFF

v_call: TRBV28
j_call: TRBJ2-1
clone_size: NA
d_call: TRBD1
cdr3_nt: TGTGCCAGCAGGGGCAGGGGGACAGGGGGTTTGAATGAGCAGTTCTTC
cdr3_aa: CASRGRGTGGLNEQFF

v_call: TRBV2
j_call: TRBJ2-4
clone_size: NA
d_call: NA
cdr3_nt: TGTGCCAGCAGTGTAGGAGCCAAAAACATTCAGTACTTC
cdr3_aa: CASSVGAKNIQYF